These 27 T cell receptor beta chains came from one sample sequenced in a study of shared clonotypes between healthy human individuals (dated by TCRdb to the early 2020s). The protocol used for the library was the immunoSEQ multiplex PCR assay. TCRdb retrieved this table from immuneACCESS and kept in-frame rearrangements only. Not all clones are present; in checked studies, unresolved V genes account for under half, and no reason is known for the remainder. This sample has about 2.3 million clones in its table, and about 92% of those were observed once. Clones ranked in the top ten supply about 0.37% of the sample. The sequenced sample was naive CD4+ T cells from PBMCs. Per the publication, the cell subset or site label means: CD45RA+ positively selected. The source is a man in his late teens or twenties in good health. Some clones in this sample may be carry-over from other donors' samples.

The chain couples TRBV21-1 to TRBJ2-7; TRBD2 was called by the table and not checked on the DNA. TRBV21-1 is a pseudogene segment. The CDR3 covers 15 residues. CDR3 region: CASSKGLAEHYEQYF. As DNA, the CDR3 is TGTGCCAGCAGCAAAGGACTAGCGGAGCACTACGAGCAGTACTTC.

The chain recombines TRBV5-1 with TRBJ2-7; TRBD2 is a possible D gene (6 bases). Per the germline V gene, CDR1 is SGHRS and CDR2 is YFSETQ. CDR3 size: 13 residues. V was shortened by 0 bases and J by 7 bases, with 11 bases between the two germline ends. Written as DNA, the CDR3 is TGCGCCAGCAGCTTGGGGCTAGCGAGTGAGCAGTACTTC. Translated: CASSLGLASEQYF.

The chain links TRBV5-4 to TRBJ1-4; the match to TRBD1 covers 11 bases. The CDR3 runs to 17 residues. The V and J ends lost 0 bases and 3 bases, in that order; junction bases with no gene match: 4. Germline CDR1 is SGHNT and CDR2 is YYREEE (reference sequence). The CDR3, as DNA: TGTGCCAGCAGCTTGGGGACAGGGGGCATGGCTAATGAAAAACTGTTTTTT. It encodes CASSLGTGGMANEKLFF.

CDR3 bases: TGTGCCAGCAGTTACCGAGGACAGGGGGCCACTGAAGCTTTCTTT. It codes for CASSYRGQGATEAFF. The V and J genes are TRBV28 and TRBJ1-1; 11 bases match TRBD1. The CDR3 sequence is 15 residues long. V dropped 4 bases and J dropped 4; count of bases not matched to a gene: 5. CDR1 is MDHEN and CDR2 is SYDVKM in the germline V gene.

V usage is TRBV5-4 and J usage is TRBJ1-2; D possibly corresponds to TRBD1 (6 bases). This CDR3 spans 14 amino acids. Germline lookup yields CDR1 SGHNT and CDR2 YYREEE (reference sequence). V shed 1 base and J shed 3 bases, with 10 bases lying between them. Here the CDR3 reads CASSLSRTDYGYTF. The CDR3 region has the DNA TGTGCCAGCAGCTTGAGCAGGACAGACTATGGCTACACCTTC.

The V and J genes are TRBV7-9 and TRBJ2-3; 11 bases align to TRBD1. There are 16 residues in the CDR3. J gave up 6 bases and V 5 bases, and 10 bases lay outside the gene matches. Germline V lookup: CDR1 SEHNR, CDR2 FQNEAQ (reference sequence). The CDR3 sequence: CASSQSDRGRWDTQYF. The CDR3 DNA follows: TGTGCCAGCAGCCAGTCGGACAGGGGGCGGTGGGATACGCAGTATTTT.

V and J are TRBV6-6 and TRBJ2-2, with 7 nucleotides matching TRBD1. The CDR3 extends over 15 amino acids. V lost 4 bases, J lost 3 bases, and 5 bases stayed unmatched. Germline CDR1 is MNHNY and CDR2 is SVGAGI (reference sequence). The chain's CDR3 is CASSSRGQYTGELFF. CDR3 DNA sequence: TGTGCCAGCAGTTCCAGGGGACAGTACACCGGGGAGCTGTTTTTT.

The V and J genes are TRBV7-2 and TRBJ1-1, with D perhaps matching TRBD1 (6 bases). Germline V gene lookup returns CDR1 SGHTA and CDR2 FQGNSA. V was shortened by 5 bases and J by 4 bases, with 14 bases between the two germline ends. The CDR3 has 14 amino acids. CDR3 sequence (DNA): TGTGCCAGCAGCCTGGGGGGCCCGGGCACTGAAGCTTTCTTT. Protein product: CASSLGGPGTEAFF. The full variable domain, in which reference TRBV7-2 and TRBJ1-1 provide the parts outside the CDR3, is GAGVSQSPSNKVTEKGKDVELRCDPISGHTALYWYRQSLGQGLEFLIYFQGNSAPDKSGLPSDRFSAERTGGSVSTLTIQRTQQEDSAVYLCASSLGGPGTEAFFGQGTRLTVV.

This clone was seen only a few times. V usage is TRBV4-2 and J usage is TRBJ1-1, with D hard to call. Germline V gene lookup returns CDR1 LGHNA and CDR2 YNFKEQ. Trimming pared 4 bases from V and 4 bases from J, leaving 13 bases between. The CDR3 runs 14 residues. CDR3 residues: CASSPPSGGTEAFF. The DNA of the CDR3 is TGTGCCAGCAGCCCCCCCTCGGGTGGCACTGAAGCTTTCTTT.

This clone showed up just once. The J gene is TRBJ1-6, the V gene TRBV10-3; no clear D gene. Germline CDR1 and CDR2: ENHRY and SYGVKD. V was clipped by 1 base and J by 10 bases, with 14 bases between them. The CDR3 is made up of 15 amino acids. CDR3 protein: CAISELRDTNSPLHF. CDR3 bases: TGTGCCATCAGTGAGTTGAGGGATACGAACTCACCCCTCCACTTT.

This chain connects TRBV11-2 to TRBJ2-7; a weak D match, TRBD2 (5 bases). Germline CDR1 is SGHAT and CDR2 is FQNNGV. V lost 1 base to trimming and J lost 0 bases, with 10 bases between them. The CDR3 is 15 amino acids. CDR3 DNA sequence: TGTGCCAGCAGCTTAGTTCTAGGACTCTCCTACGAGCAGTACTTC. This encodes CASSLVLGLSYEQYF.

V gene TRBV4-1 combines with J gene TRBJ2-7; a possible D gene is TRBD1 (5 bases). CDR1 MGHRA and CDR2 YSYEKL come from the germline V gene. The length of the CDR3 is 14 residues. V was cut by 1 base and J by 5 bases, with 12 bases left in between. In DNA form, the CDR3 reads TGCGCCAGCAGCCAAGTTGCAGGGTCCCACGAGCAGTACTTC. Translating gives CASSQVAGSHEQYF.

This chain joins TRBV5-4 and TRBJ2-3, with 9 nucleotides matching TRBD2. Germline trimming cut 3 bases from V and 3 bases from J; bases unmatched to any gene: 11. Germline V lookup: CDR1 SGHNT, CDR2 YYREEE (reference sequence). The CDR3 is 17 residues long. Here the CDR3 reads CASSWASGAWGTDTQYF. The CDR3 DNA is TGTGCCAGCAGCTGGGCTAGCGGGGCCTGGGGAACAGATACGCAGTATTTT.

The genes are TRBV2 and TRBJ2-1; maybe TRBD1 (7 bases). Trimming pared 3 bases from V and 3 bases from J, leaving 9 bases between. CDR1 SNHLY and CDR2 FYNNEI come from the germline V gene. The CDR3 consists of 14 residues. The CDR3 loop is CASSDQGGYNEQFF. DNA of the CDR3: TGTGCCAGCAGTGACCAGGGGGGCTACAATGAGCAGTTCTTC. The variable domain in full, with the rest retrieved from reference TRBV2 and TRBJ2-1, is EPEVTQTPSHQVTQMGQEVILRCVPISNHLYFYWYRQILGQKVEFLVSFYNNEISEKSEIFDDQFSVERPDGSNFTLKIRSTKLEDSAMYFCASSDQGGYNEQFFGPGTRLTVL.

The table lists this clone with a count of one. This chain uses TRBV4-1 with TRBJ2-7; either TRBD1 or TRBD2 may fit D (6 bases each). V was pared by 1 base and J by 2 bases, with 18 bases between. This CDR3 has 17 residues. Germline V gene data show CDR1 as MGHRA and CDR2 as YSYEKL. The CDR3 nucleotides are TGCGCCAGCAGCCAAGTTAGTCGGGCAGGGGAGGCCTACGAGCAGTACTTC. Translating it yields CASSQVSRAGEAYEQYF.

V and J are TRBV6-5 and TRBJ2-1, with 9 nucleotides matching TRBD2. The CDR3 length is 15 residues. Trimming took 6 bases from V and 4 from J; bases not matched to a gene: 7. Germline CDR1 and CDR2: MNHEY and SVGAGI. CDR3 in amino acids: CASSPLAGYYNEQFF. The CDR3 DNA is TGTGCCAGCAGCCCCCTAGCGGGATATTACAATGAGCAGTTCTTC.

The chain uses TRBV5-1 and TRBJ1-1; unclear D gene. Trimming cost V 2 bases and J 6 bases, with 14 bases left between them. Germline V CDR1 and CDR2: SGHRS, YFSETQ. This CDR3 is built from 14 residues. CDR3 residues: CASSFEWAAPEAFF. The CDR3 DNA is TGCGCCAGCAGCTTCGAATGGGCGGCCCCTGAAGCTTTCTTT.

This rearrangement joins TRBV5-1 to TRBJ2-3, with D perhaps TRBD1 (5 bases). The V gene's germline CDR1 is SGHRS and CDR2 YFSETQ. V was cut by 0 bases and J by 0 bases, with 8 bases left in between. This CDR3 is built from 15 residues. The CDR3 bases are TGCGCCAGCAGCTTGGACAGGAAGAGCACAGATACGCAGTATTTT. Its translation: CASSLDRKSTDTQYF.

Only a few counts were recorded for this clone. V usage is TRBV10-3 and J usage is TRBJ1-5; 7 bases are a match to TRBD1. CDR3 length: 15 amino acids. CDR1 is ENHRY and CDR2 is SYGVKD in the germline V gene. V trimming: 3 bases; J trimming: 2 bases; junction bases outside the gene matches: 4. The CDR3, as DNA: TGTGCCATCAGTGATACAGGGGTGGGCAATCAGCCCCAGCATTTT. Protein: CAISDTGVGNQPQHF.

This clone showed up just once. The J gene is TRBJ1-5, the V gene TRBV5-1; no clear D gene. Trimming shortened V by 2 bases and J by 1 base, and 10 bases separated the two germline ends. The germline V gene encodes CDR1 SGHRS and CDR2 YFSETQ. The CDR3 sequence is 15 residues long. CDR3 bases: TGCGCCAGCAGCTTCGGACCCAACAGCAATCAGCCCCAGCATTTT. Encoded protein: CASSFGPNSNQPQHF.

This clone has a single count. Other DNA sequences of this sample code for an identical CDR3. The V and J genes are TRBV5-1 and TRBJ1-1; TRBD1 might be the D (6 bases). In germline, CDR1 is SGHRS, CDR2 YFSETQ. This CDR3 contains 13 residues. The ends were cut back, 2 bases at V and 4 bases at J, with 9 bases in the middle. In nucleotides, the CDR3 is TGCGCCAGCAGCTTACAAGGGGGCACTGAAGCTTTCTTT. Its protein is CASSLQGGTEAFF.

The V gene is TRBV6-1, the J gene TRBJ1-1; D remains ambiguous. V was cut by 4 bases and J by 1 base, with 13 bases left in between. This CDR3 spans 15 amino acids. Germline V gene sequence: CDR1 MNHNS, CDR2 SASEGT. CDR3 region: CASSATHNPNTEAFF. CDR3 DNA: TGTGCCAGCAGTGCTACGCACAACCCGAACACTGAAGCTTTCTTT.

Only one count was recorded for this clone. The gene calls are TRBV7-2 and TRBJ2-7; D is perhaps TRBD2 (7 bases). In germline, CDR1 is SGHTA, CDR2 FQGNSA. V gave up 3 bases and J gave up 0 bases, with 12 bases separating them. This CDR3 contains 15 residues. The CDR3 DNA sequence: TGTGCCAGCAGCTTTCGAGGGGGGGCCTCCTACGAGCAGTACTTC. Translating it yields CASSFRGGASYEQYF. Together with reference TRBV7-2 and TRBJ2-7, the CDR3 gives the full variable domain: GAGVSQSPSNKVTEKGKDVELRCDPISGHTALYWYRQSLGQGLEFLIYFQGNSAPDKSGLPSDRFSAERTGGSVSTLTIQRTQQEDSAVYLCASSFRGGASYEQYFGPGTRLTVT.

This clone was recorded once. The genes are TRBV5-1 and TRBJ2-7; D call uncertain. The germline V gene encodes CDR1 SGHRS and CDR2 YFSETQ. Trimming left V 4 bases short and J 4 bases short, with 15 bases between. The CDR3 consists of 14 residues. For the CDR3, the DNA is TGCGCCAGCAGCCAGGACCCTTTGGTTTACGAGCAGTACTTC. It specifies CASSQDPLVYEQYF.

V gene TRBV19 combines with J gene TRBJ2-5, with D tentatively TRBD1 (5 bases). Germline values: CDR1 LNHDA, CDR2 SQIVND (reference sequence). The CDR3 contains 12 residues. V was trimmed by 8 bases and J by 5 bases, leaving 12 bases between them. This CDR3 is CASAPGPETQYF. CDR3 coding DNA: TGTGCCAGTGCACCAGGGCCGGAGACCCAGTACTTC.

This clone was recorded once. This chain joins TRBV5-6 and TRBJ2-2; D is perhaps TRBD1 (8 bases). The germline V and J ends were trimmed by 3 bases and 5 bases, with 14 bases remaining between them. Looked up from germline, CDR1 is SGHDT and CDR2 is YYEEEE. This CDR3 is 15 amino acids long. The CDR3 here is CASSSRGRETGELFF. The DNA for the CDR3 is TGTGCCAGCAGCTCCAGGGGGCGGGAGACCGGGGAGCTGTTTTTT.

The chain recombines TRBV11-3 with TRBJ2-3; the D gene is possibly TRBD2 (6 bases). The CDR3 spans 15 residues. CDR1 is SGHNT and CDR2 is YENEEA in the germline V gene. V lost 7 bases and J lost 1, with 15 bases in between. CDR3 nucleotides: TGTGCCAGCATTAACTCCGGGACTTGCACAGATACGCAGTATTTT. It encodes CASINSGTCTDTQYF.